One TCR beta chain is described in this entry. The antigen is not known. These data are taken from a study of shared clonotypes between healthy human individuals. Study details: Plates per donor: three CD4 naive, three CD4 memory, two CD8 naive, one CD8 memory.

Study-level results: Larger estimated richness was generally recorded for naive subsets relative to memory subsets.

The CDR3 contains 14 residues. Germline CDR1 is MNHNS and CDR2 is SASEGT. V dropped 7 bases and J dropped 7 bases, with 17 bases sitting between them. For every subset, genomic DNA was evenly distributed across several immunoSEQ plates. Libraries were prepared by immunoSEQ multiplex PCR; TCRdb keeps only in-frame clonotypes and omits some of them. Of roughly 700,000 clones in the sample, around 74% are singletons; the top ten hold over 1.5%. The chain recombines TRBV6-1 with TRBJ2-1; D is perhaps TRBD2 (6 bases). This receptor was taken from a woman in her 30s in good health. The material sequenced was memory CD4+ T cells sorted from blood. Regarding subset: CD45RA-negative fraction. This CDR3 reads CASTRRDLQNEQFF. For the CDR3, the DNA is TGTGCCAGCACTAGGCGGGACCTTCAAAATGAGCAGTTCTTC.